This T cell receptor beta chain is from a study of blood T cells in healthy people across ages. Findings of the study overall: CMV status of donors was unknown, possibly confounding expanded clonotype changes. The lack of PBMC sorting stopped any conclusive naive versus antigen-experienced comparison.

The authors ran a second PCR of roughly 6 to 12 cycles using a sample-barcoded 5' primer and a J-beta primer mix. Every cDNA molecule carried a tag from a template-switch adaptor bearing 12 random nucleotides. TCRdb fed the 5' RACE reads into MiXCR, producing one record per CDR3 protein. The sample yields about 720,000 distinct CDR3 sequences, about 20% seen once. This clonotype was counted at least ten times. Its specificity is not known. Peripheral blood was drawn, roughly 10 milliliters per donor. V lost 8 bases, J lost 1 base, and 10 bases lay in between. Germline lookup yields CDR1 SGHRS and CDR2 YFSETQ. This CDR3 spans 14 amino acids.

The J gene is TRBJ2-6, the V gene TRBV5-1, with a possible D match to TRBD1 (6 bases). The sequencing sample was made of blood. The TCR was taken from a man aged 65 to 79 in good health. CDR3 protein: CASMTGSGANVLTF. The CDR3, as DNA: TGCGCCAGTATGACAGGTTCTGGGGCCAACGTCCTGACTTTC. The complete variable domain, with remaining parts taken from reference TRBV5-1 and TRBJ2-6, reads KAGVTQTPRYLIKTRGQQVTLSCSPISGHRSVSWYQQTPGQGLQFLFEYFSETQRNKGNFPGRFSGRQFSNSRSEMNVSTLELGDSALYLCASMTGSGANVLTFGAGSRLTVL.